This paragraph reports one T cell receptor (beta chain). This CDR3 has 17 residues. Germline CDR1 is SGHVS and CDR2 is FQNEAQ. V shed 5 bases, J shed 0 bases, and the junction held 5 bases outside the gene matches. Some clones are missing from TCRdb's copy, which holds only in-frame ones; the method was immunoSEQ multiplex PCR. The sample holds roughly 370,000 clones, around nine tenths seen once. Participants spanned ages about 18 to 90 years and resided in 20 to 30 US areas. Cohorts were based on clinical histories the participants reported. The data stem from a study of blood T cell repertoires in COVID-19. Turning to the study itself: Sources were T cells, B-cell-depleted T cells, or PBMCs; the material itself was cDNA or gDNA.

This receptor was identified in a woman aged 45-65 years who had recovered from COVID-19. Source material: PBMCs or T cells enriched from blood (not recorded which). This chain connects TRBV7-8 to TRBJ2-7, with 15 bases lining up with TRBD2. Written as DNA, the CDR3 is TGTGCCAGCAGCCCGGGACTAGCGGGGGGCGACTCCTACGAGCAGTACTTC. As protein: CASSPGLAGGDSYEQYF.